Following are 27 T cell receptor beta chains from one sample sequenced in a study of T cell responses to AZD1222 COVID-19 vaccine. Assay: immunoSEQ multiplex PCR; the TCRdb copy retains only in-frame clones and omits some. Here the sample spans about 200,000 clones, about nine tenths being singletons. Material: peripheral blood, obtained 28 days after the second AZD1222 dose. The receptors originated from an adult who received the AZD1222 COVID-19 vaccine.

The chain employs TRBV27 and TRBJ2-7; the match to TRBD2 covers 10 bases. Germline CDR1 MNHEY, CDR2 SMNVEV (reference sequence). The CDR3 covers 15 residues. J lost 2 bases, V lost 6 bases, and 7 bases had no gene match. CDR3 amino acids: CASSQRLAGPYEQYF. CDR3 sequence (DNA): TGTGCCAGCAGCCAAAGACTAGCGGGTCCCTACGAGCAGTACTTC.

The chain joins TRBV5-4 to TRBJ1-1; D uncertain. The germline V and J ends were trimmed by 7 bases and 4 bases, with 14 bases remaining between them. CDR3 length: 13 residues. Germline CDR1 is SGHNT and CDR2 is YYREEE (reference sequence). The CDR3 region is CASSDTAGTEAFF. The DNA for the CDR3 is TGTGCCAGCTCCGACACGGCGGGCACTGAAGCTTTCTTT. Full variable domain (remainder filled in from reference TRBV5-4 and TRBJ1-1): ETGVTQSPTHLIKTRGQQVTLRCSSQSGHNTVSWYQQALGQGPQFIFQYYREEENGRGNFPPRFSGLQFPNYSSELNVNALELDDSALYLCASSDTAGTEAFFGQGTRLTVV.

This rearrangement joins TRBV7-9 to TRBJ2-5; D may be TRBD1 (7 bases). Germline assignment: CDR1 SEHNR and CDR2 FQNEAQ (reference sequence). V shed 1 base and J shed 4 bases, with 10 bases lying between them. This CDR3 is 14 amino acids long. DNA of the CDR3: TGTGCCAGCAGCTTAGTTCAGGGGGGAGAGACCCAGTACTTC. Residues: CASSLVQGGETQYF.

V is TRBV11-2 and J is TRBJ2-1; TRBD1 agrees at 11 bases. Germline V lookup: CDR1 SGHAT, CDR2 FQNNGV. CDR3 length equals 17 residues. Germline trimming cut 5 bases from V and 0 bases from J; bases unmatched to any gene: 6. The CDR3 is CASSLGTGGSSYNEQFF. CDR3 bases: TGTGCCAGCAGCCTAGGGACAGGGGGGAGCTCCTACAATGAGCAGTTCTTC.

The chain is built from TRBV28 and TRBJ2-1; D gene uncertain. CDR1 and CDR2 (germline): MDHEN, SYDVKM. V dropped 6 bases and J dropped 5 bases, with 8 bases sitting between them. The length of the CDR3 is 12 residues. CDR3 residues: CASSPLNNEQFF. In DNA, the CDR3 is TGTGCCAGCAGCCCTCTAAACAATGAGCAGTTCTTC.

The chain combines TRBV11-3 with TRBJ2-6; D may correspond to TRBD1 or TRBD2 (5 bases each). V lost 3 bases and J lost 1, with 10 bases in between. Germline CDR1 and CDR2: SGHNT and YENEEA. CDR3 length: 16 residues. The CDR3 sequence is CASSLGTRSGANVLTF. In DNA, the CDR3 is TGTGCCAGCAGCTTGGGGACCAGGTCTGGGGCCAACGTCCTGACTTTC.

The chain couples TRBV18 to TRBJ2-7; D possibly corresponds to TRBD1 (6 bases). This CDR3 is built from 14 residues. Germline V gene data show CDR1 as KGHSH and CDR2 as LQKENI. V dropped 2 bases and J dropped 0 bases, with 8 bases sitting between them. CDR3 in DNA: TGTGCCAGCTCACCAGGGACATACTCCTACGAGCAGTACTTC. Translated: CASSPGTYSYEQYF.

V usage is TRBV18 and J usage is TRBJ2-1; TRBD2 matches at 8 bases. The germline V gene has CDR1 KGHSH and CDR2 LQKENI. Trimming cost V 3 bases and J 9 bases; bases outside gene matches: 7. This CDR3 contains 14 residues. The CDR3 region is CASSPWREAREQFF. CDR3 bases: TGTGCCAGCTCACCTTGGCGGGAGGCGCGTGAGCAGTTCTTC.

The CDR3 loop reads CASSEAAEYNEQFF. DNA for the CDR3: TGTGCCAGCAGTGAAGCGGCAGAATACAATGAGCAGTTCTTC. V and J are TRBV6-1 and TRBJ2-1; D call uncertain. Trimming removed 0 bases at V and 4 bases at J, with 7 bases between. The CDR3 is 14 amino acids. The V gene's germline CDR1 is MNHNS and CDR2 SASEGT.

The chain uses TRBV3-1 (or the pseudogene TRBV3-2) and TRBJ1-1; D is perhaps TRBD1 (6 bases). CDR1 and CDR2 from the germline V gene are LGHDT and YNNKEL (reference sequence). V was pared by 2 bases and J by 1 base, with 8 bases between. The CDR3 spans 14 residues. CDR3 nucleotides: TGTGCCAGCAGCCAATCGGACAGGAACACTGAAGCTTTCTTT. Translated: CASSQSDRNTEAFF.

The chain combines TRBV29-1 with TRBJ2-3, with D perhaps TRBD2 (6 bases). This CDR3 spans 15 amino acids. Trimming took off 1 base at V and 0 bases at J, with 11 bases between the two ends. Germline CDR1 SQVTM, CDR2 ANQGSEA. Here the CDR3 DNA reads TGCAGCGTTGAAGTGGGGGGTGCGAGCACAGATACGCAGTATTTT. Its translation: CSVEVGGASTDTQYF.

This clone was observed a single time. The J gene is TRBJ1-2, the V gene TRBV18, with 8 bases that match TRBD1. J was trimmed by 8 bases and V by 3 bases; bases with no gene match: 8. The CDR3 has 14 amino acids. Germline CDR1 and CDR2: KGHSH and LQKENI. The CDR3, as DNA: TGTGCCAGCTCACCGAGCGGACAGGGTAAAGGCTACACCTTC. This sequence encodes CASSPSGQGKGYTF.

V and J are TRBV6-2 or TRBV6-3 and TRBJ2-1, with TRBD1 as a possible D gene (5 bases). Between the trimmed V and J ends, which lost 6 bases and 4 bases, there was a span of 13 bases. The CDR3 contains 14 residues. Germline assignment: CDR1 MNHEY and CDR2 SVGEGT. The CDR3 DNA reads TGTGCCAGCAGCCCTGATGGGGCATACAATGAGCAGTTCTTC. It specifies CASSPDGAYNEQFF.

The chain combines TRBV30 with TRBJ1-1; tentatively, D is TRBD1 (5 bases). V gave up 5 bases and J gave up 1 base, with 5 bases separating them. CDR1 is GTSNPN, CDR2 SVGIG, per germline (reference sequence). The CDR3 extends over 11 amino acids. CDR3 coding DNA: TGTGCCTGGCAGGGGAACACTGAAGCTTTCTTT. Translating gives CAWQGNTEAFF.

The chain employs TRBV2 and TRBJ2-7; no definite D call. CDR1 and CDR2 (germline): SNHLY, FYNNEI. The V and J ends lost 7 bases and 3 bases respectively, with 19 bases between them. This CDR3 comprises 15 residues. CDR3 nucleotides: TGTGCCAGCACCCAGTCGACATTGGCGGACTACGAGCAGTACTTC. Protein: CASTQSTLADYEQYF.

Only one count was recorded for this clone. The V gene is TRBV4-3, the J gene TRBJ2-5; D is tentatively TRBD1 or TRBD2 (5 bases each). The germline V gene has CDR1 LGHNA and CDR2 YSLEER. The CDR3 runs to 17 residues. The V gene lost 1 base and the J gene lost 4 bases, with 19 bases spanning the gap. CDR3 DNA: TGCGCCAGCAGCCAAGTGGAGTGGGTGACAGAGGGAGAGACCCAGTACTTC. As protein: CASSQVEWVTEGETQYF.

CDR3 bases: TGCGCCAGCAGCGGCGGGACTAGCGGGAGGTCCCTGGTTGAGACCCAGTACTTC. The encoded protein is CASSGGTSGRSLVETQYF. The chain combines TRBV5-1 with TRBJ2-5; 15 positions agree with TRBD2. This CDR3 region has 18 residues. CDR1 and CDR2 (germline): SGHRS, YFSETQ. V lost 4 bases to trimming and J lost 5 bases; unmatched junction nucleotides: 12.

The CDR3 bases are TGTGCCAGCAGCTTGTCGTCCGGGACCCCGGGGGGCTACACCTTC. This sequence encodes CASSLSSGTPGGYTF. V usage is TRBV5-5 and J usage is TRBJ1-2; D is perhaps TRBD1 (5 bases). V lost 1 base, J lost 8 bases, and 18 bases lay in between. The germline CDR1 and CDR2 sequences are SGHKS and YYEKEE (reference sequence). The length of the CDR3 is 15 residues. Full variable domain (outside the CDR3, taken from reference TRBV5-5 and TRBJ1-2): DAGVTQSPTHLIKTRGQQVTLRCSPISGHKSVSWYQQVLGQGPQFIFQYYEKEERGRGNFPDRFSARQFPNYSSELNVNALLLGDSALYLCASSLSSGTPGGYTFGSGTRLTVV.

A single count supports this clone. The chain recombines TRBV29-1 with TRBJ2-7; D is perhaps TRBD1 (6 bases). Trimming shortened V by 8 bases and J by 2 bases, and 22 bases separated the two germline ends. This CDR3 has 15 amino acids. Germline values: CDR1 SQVTM, CDR2 ANQGSEA. The CDR3 spells CSTLGTEQGAYEQYF. CDR3 sequence (DNA): TGCAGCACCCTAGGGACGGAACAGGGCGCCTACGAGCAGTACTTC.

J is TRBJ2-7 and V is TRBV5-4; possibly TRBD2 for D (6 bases). Trimming took 0 bases from V and 2 from J, leaving 12 bases between them. CDR3 length: 15 amino acids. Germline assignment: CDR1 SGHNT and CDR2 YYREEE (reference sequence). CDR3 bases: TGTGCCAGCAGCTTGGATGGCGGGGCTACCTACGAGCAGTACTTC. The encoded protein is CASSLDGGATYEQYF.

The chain employs TRBV27 and TRBJ2-3, with 9 bases that match TRBD2. The ends lost 4 bases at V and 11 bases at J; junction bases unmatched: 7. Germline CDR1 MNHEY, CDR2 SMNVEV (reference sequence). This CDR3 is built from 13 residues. DNA for the CDR3: TGTGCCAGCAGTTGGCGGGAGGGCCTGGGGCAGTATTTT. It is translated as CASSWREGLGQYF.

This chain joins TRBV7-9 and TRBJ1-6; tentatively, D is TRBD1 (5 bases). This CDR3 region has 13 residues. Germline-derived CDR1 and CDR2 are SEHNR and FQNEAQ (reference sequence). The V end was cut by 4 bases, the J end by 8 bases, with 9 bases between. The CDR3 DNA sequence: TGTGCCAGCAGCTCGGTGGGGCATTCACCCCTCCACTTT. Encoded protein: CASSSVGHSPLHF.

This clone was detected once. The chain is built from TRBV5-1 and TRBJ2-6, with TRBD2 as a possible D gene (5 bases). From germline, CDR1 is SGHRS and CDR2 YFSETQ. The CDR3 is made up of 18 amino acids. Trimming took 0 bases from V and 2 from J, leaving 15 bases between them. CDR3 sequence reads: CASSLVPGLGAGANVLTF. CDR3 nucleotides: TGCGCCAGCAGCTTGGTACCGGGGTTGGGTGCTGGGGCCAACGTCCTGACTTTC.

The CDR3 protein is CASSEGSTDTQYF. CDR3 nucleotides: TGTGCCAGCAGTGAAGGGAGCACAGATACGCAGTATTTT. The J gene is TRBJ2-3, the V gene TRBV2; D gene ambiguous. This CDR3 region has 13 residues. Germline lookup yields CDR1 SNHLY and CDR2 FYNNEI. With 1 base removed from V and 0 bases from J, the gap between germline ends came to 2 bases.

The chain combines TRBV6-4 with TRBJ1-5; D not resolved. The CDR3 length is 13 residues. The germline V gene has CDR1 MRHNA and CDR2 SNTAGT. Trimming pared 3 bases from V and 6 bases from J, leaving 9 bases between. CDR3 protein: CASSDSGSQPQHF. CDR3 bases: TGTGCCAGCAGTGATTCGGGATCTCAGCCCCAGCATTTT.

The CDR3 region has the DNA TGCGCCAGCAGCCAAGATCGTGCTAGCGGGTTGGAGGATGAGCAGTTCTTC. Amino acids: CASSQDRASGLEDEQFF. V and J are TRBV4-3 and TRBJ2-1; 8 bases line up with TRBD2. Germline CDR1 reads LGHNA; CDR2 reads YSLEER. The V and J ends lost 0 bases and 8 bases, in that order; junction bases with no gene match: 12. This CDR3 is built from 17 residues.

The chain has TRBV7-9 and TRBJ1-3, with 8 positions matching TRBD1. Germline V gene sequence: CDR1 SEHNR, CDR2 FQNEAQ (reference sequence). The CDR3 runs 19 residues. Losses at the gene ends were 3 bases for V and 0 bases for J; bases not matched to a gene: 13. The CDR3 DNA reads as TGTGCCAGCAGCTTGAAAAGACAGGGGCCTATCGACTCTGGAAACACCATATATTTT. Residues: CASSLKRQGPIDSGNTIYF.